This TCR beta chain was captured in a study of blood T cell repertoires in COVID-19. Study as a whole: Researchers got acute and convalescent COVID-19 samples from the United States, Italy and Spain. From T cells, B-cell-depleted T cells, or PBMCs came the material, which was cDNA or gDNA.

Authors' methods: Reference gene primer amplification yielded estimated nucleated cell counts. The method was immunoSEQ multiplex PCR; TCRdb's version includes in-frame clones alone and lacks a portion of them. That table is the source of V, J and clone size, and D and trimming were worked out from the DNA. This table has fewer than 35,000 clones, over 75% appearing once. The TCR comes from a man between 65 and 85 years old with acute or convalescent COVID-19. Specimen: peripheral blood.

The CDR3 DNA reads as TGTGCCAGCAGCTCACTAAGTCCCGGGACAGGGGGTGAGCAGTACTTC. It translates to CASSSLSPGTGGEQYF. This chain uses TRBV7-9 with TRBJ2-7; 11 bases map to TRBD1. The V and J ends lost 4 bases and 7 bases, in that order; junction bases with no gene match: 12. CDR3 length: 16 amino acids. Per the germline V gene, CDR1 is SEHNR and CDR2 is FQNEAQ (reference sequence).